This TCR beta chain originates from a study of human T cells and chemical hapten exposure. Study as a whole: Each patch test put 0.01% DPC on the upper back, and results were read at 6 days. Overall study results and limits: The presence of alopecia in the donors means their immune response may differ from healthy people's.

About this clonotype itself: The antigen remains unidentified.

Each cDNA molecule in the library carried unique molecular identifiers. Methods used by the authors: Sequenced samples showed a median of approximately 100,000 TCRs each, with counts running from around 24,000 to 710,000. TCRdb itself ran the RACE reads through MiXCR, one entry per CDR3 protein. These V and J calls originate from TCRdb's pipeline instead of the authors' own analysis. The data hold under 75,000 distinct CDR3 sequences, with 8.5% observed a single time. As for time point: patch test 2, 6 weeks after DPC sensitization. Treatment meaning: therapeutic diphenylcyclopropenone sensitization with weekly scalp DPC. This clonotype was sampled from a woman between 50 and 59 years old with alopecia areata. Some clones in this sample may be carry-over from other donors' samples. This specimen was whole blood, taken in connection with sensitization to the hapten diphenylcyclopropenone (DPC).

The CDR3 region has the DNA TGCAGCGGGGCGGGTGGCTACACCTTC. It codes for CSGAGGYTF. This rearrangement joins TRBV29-1 to TRBJ1-2; D remains ambiguous. The V gene's germline CDR1 is SQVTM and CDR2 ANQGSEA. Trimming cost V 7 bases and J 7 bases, with 7 bases left between them. The CDR3 is 9 residues long.